One sample yielded the 23 T cell receptor beta chains listed below, sequenced in a study of shared clonotypes between healthy human individuals. The table came from immunoSEQ multiplex PCR; TCRdb's copy has only in-frame clones and leaves some out. The sample records about 2.4 million clones, 80% to 95% being singletons. Sample: naive CD4+ T cells from PBMCs. Subset denoted: CD45RA+ positively selected. These receptors were obtained from a man younger than 35 in good health. Some clones in this sample may be carry-over from other donors' samples.

The V call is TRBV4-1, the J call TRBJ1-4, with 7 bases identical to TRBD1. Germline V gene data show CDR1 as MGHRA and CDR2 as YSYEKL. V trimming: 3 bases; J trimming: 2 bases; junction bases outside the gene matches: 6. This CDR3 region has 16 residues. The CDR3 nucleotides are TGCGCCAGCAGCCAGAACCCGGGACAGACTAATGAAAAACTGTTTTTT. Protein sequence: CASSQNPGQTNEKLFF.

The V and J genes are TRBV7-8 and TRBJ1-5; 10 bases agree with TRBD1. Trimming took 6 bases from V and 6 from J; bases not matched to a gene: 8. Looked up from germline, CDR1 is SGHVS and CDR2 is FQNEAQ. This CDR3 is built from 15 residues. Written as DNA, the CDR3 is TGTGCCAGCAGGTTGGGGACAGGGGAGGGTCAGCCCCAGCATTTT. This gives the protein CASRLGTGEGQPQHF.

The chain links TRBV25-1 to TRBJ2-7; TRBD2 agrees at 11 bases. V gave up 4 bases and J gave up 5 bases; unmatched junction bases: 13. This CDR3 is built from 17 residues. Germline V gene lookup returns CDR1 MGHDK and CDR2 SYGVNS. The CDR3 DNA reads as TGTGCCAGCAGTGTAACGACTAGCGGGACCGCTAAGAACGAGCAGTACTTC. As protein: CASSVTTSGTAKNEQYF.

The chain uses TRBV2 and TRBJ1-4; D is undetermined. In germline, CDR1 is SNHLY, CDR2 FYNNEI. The CDR3 runs to 12 residues. V gave up 8 bases and J gave up 8 bases, with 12 bases separating them. The CDR3 region is CASDSTGEKLFF. CDR3 DNA: TGTGCCAGCGATAGTACCGGCGAAAAACTGTTTTTT.

Comment on this clone: Other DNA sequences in the same sample also yield this CDR3. The chain carries TRBV5-1 and TRBJ2-5; D call uncertain. Looked up from germline, CDR1 is SGHRS and CDR2 is YFSETQ. The germline V and J ends were trimmed by 1 base and 2 bases, with 6 bases remaining between them. CDR3 size: 13 residues. The DNA for the CDR3 is TGCGCCAGCAGCTTGTATAGGCAAGAGACCCAGTACTTC. Its translation is CASSLYRQETQYF.

The genes are TRBV11-2 and TRBJ2-5; TRBD1 aligns across 8 bases. The CDR3 has 17 residues. CDR1 and CDR2 (germline): SGHAT, FQNNGV. Unmatched junction bases numbered 13, after V lost 2 bases and J lost 5 bases. CDR3 nucleotides: TGTGCCAGCAGCTTACGGGCAGGGGGCTCGGTCGGGGAGACCCAGTACTTC. This translates into CASSLRAGGSVGETQYF.

Written as DNA, the CDR3 is TGCGCCAGCAGCCCCTCAGGGGGGGGTGGTGAAAAACTGTTTTTT. This sequence encodes CASSPSGGGGEKLFF. This chain links TRBV5-1 with TRBJ1-4; 7 bases are shared with TRBD1. The CDR3 consists of 15 residues. V gave up 4 bases and J gave up 7 bases; unmatched junction bases: 10. The germline V gene has CDR1 SGHRS and CDR2 YFSETQ. The whole variable domain, filled in from reference TRBV5-1 and TRBJ1-4, reads KAGVTQTPRYLIKTRGQQVTLSCSPISGHRSVSWYQQTPGQGLQFLFEYFSETQRNKGNFPGRFSGRQFSNSRSEMNVSTLELGDSALYLCASSPSGGGGEKLFFGSGTQLSVL.

In this sample, this clone turned up once. The V call is TRBV7-2, the J call TRBJ2-7; maybe TRBD1 (5 bases). Between the trimmed V and J ends, which lost 1 base and 6 bases, there was a span of 13 bases. Per germline, CDR1 SGHTA and CDR2 FQGNSA. CDR3 length: 14 residues. The CDR3 sequence: CASSLVLGRAEQYF. Here the CDR3 DNA reads TGTGCCAGCAGCTTAGTACTTGGCAGGGCCGAGCAGTACTTC. The full variable domain, completed using reference TRBV7-2 and TRBJ2-7, is GAGVSQSPSNKVTEKGKDVELRCDPISGHTALYWYRQSLGQGLEFLIYFQGNSAPDKSGLPSDRFSAERTGGSVSTLTIQRTQQEDSAVYLCASSLVLGRAEQYFGPGTRLTVT.

This chain uses TRBV21-1 with TRBJ1-3; the table names TRBD1, a call not compared with the DNA. TRBV21-1 is classified as a pseudogene. This CDR3 has 15 residues. The CDR3, as DNA: TGTGCCAGCAGCACTACAGGGATCTCTGGAAACACCATATATTTT. It specifies CASSTTGISGNTIYF.

In regard to this clone: The sample carries other DNA sequences with the same CDR3. This chain connects TRBV19 to TRBJ1-2; D might be TRBD1 (5 bases). The V gene's germline CDR1 is LNHDA and CDR2 SQIVND (reference sequence). V lost 4 bases and J 4 bases, leaving 13 bases between the germline ends. The CDR3 covers 14 residues. CDR3 DNA sequence: TGTGCCAGTAGTAGCGGGCAGGGCTTCTATGGCTACACCTTC. It translates to CASSSGQGFYGYTF.

V and J are TRBV28 and TRBJ1-4, with D possibly TRBD1 on 5 matching bases. The V gene's germline CDR1 is MDHEN and CDR2 SYDVKM. The CDR3 totals 14 residues. Trimming cost V 3 bases and J 6 bases, with 11 bases left between them. As DNA, the CDR3 is TGTGCCAGCAGTTTGCCCAGGGTCGATGAAAAACTGTTTTTT. Protein product: CASSLPRVDEKLFF.

CDR3 coding DNA: TGTGCCAGCAGGGCGGACAGGGGACGGGAGACCCAGTACTTC. Residues: CASRADRGRETQYF. This chain connects TRBV28 to TRBJ2-5, with 9 bases lining up with TRBD1. Trimming at V came to 6 bases and at J to 5 bases, leaving 7 bases not matched to a gene. The CDR3 runs to 14 residues. Per germline, CDR1 MDHEN and CDR2 SYDVKM.

The rearrangement uses TRBV28 and TRBJ2-4; TRBD1 might be the D (5 bases). V was trimmed by 1 base and J by 3 bases, leaving 10 bases between them. This CDR3 spans 15 amino acids. The germline V gene encodes CDR1 MDHEN and CDR2 SYDVKM. CDR3: CASSLLAGLKNIQYF. In nucleotides, the CDR3 is TGTGCCAGCAGTTTATTAGCAGGGCTCAAAAACATTCAGTACTTC.

The rearrangement links TRBV11-3 to TRBJ2-1; D may be TRBD2 (6 bases). Germline values: CDR1 SGHNT, CDR2 YENEEA. The CDR3 totals 12 residues. V was cut by 5 bases and J by 7 bases, with 9 bases left in between. The CDR3 is CASSRLGNEQFF. The CDR3 nucleotides read TGTGCCAGCAGCCGACTAGGGAATGAGCAGTTCTTC.

V gene TRBV19 combines with J gene TRBJ1-2; TRBD1 might be the D (6 bases). Germline assignment: CDR1 LNHDA and CDR2 SQIVND (reference sequence). This CDR3 region has 20 residues. Trimming stripped 7 bases from V and 2 bases from J, with 32 bases between. The CDR3: CASTSGAPRGRGFWNYGYTF. CDR3 DNA: TGTGCCAGTACCTCGGGGGCCCCCAGGGGCCGAGGATTTTGGAACTATGGCTACACCTTC. The whole variable domain, filled in from reference TRBV19 and TRBJ1-2, reads DGGITQSPKYLFRKEGQNVTLSCEQNLNHDAMYWYRQDPGQGLRLIYYSQIVNDFQKGDIAEGYSVSREKKESFPLTVTSAQKNPTAFYLCASTSGAPRGRGFWNYGYTFGSGTRLTVV.

The V call is TRBV29-1, the J call TRBJ2-2, with D unclear. The CDR3 is 11 amino acids. The V gene lost 4 bases and the J gene lost 6 bases, with 6 bases spanning the gap. Per the germline V gene, CDR1 is SQVTM and CDR2 is ANQGSEA. This CDR3 is CSVGAPGELFF. DNA for the CDR3: TGCAGCGTTGGAGCGCCCGGGGAGCTGTTTTTT.

This chain uses TRBV7-3 with TRBJ2-3; 8 nucleotides line up with TRBD2. The CDR3 loop spans 16 amino acids. Germline trimming cut 5 bases from V and 5 bases from J; bases unmatched to any gene: 12. Germline V gene data show CDR1 as SGHTA and CDR2 as FQGTGA. The CDR3 reads CASSSGPAGVGDTQYF. The CDR3 region has the DNA TGTGCCAGCAGCAGCGGTCCAGCGGGAGTAGGAGATACGCAGTATTTT.

V gene TRBV5-4 combines with J gene TRBJ1-4; the match to TRBD1 covers 9 bases. Germline values: CDR1 SGHNT, CDR2 YYREEE (reference sequence). J gave up 8 bases and V 5 bases, and 7 bases lay outside the gene matches. The CDR3 sequence is 14 residues long. CDR3 amino acids: CASSKRTGEEKLFF. For the CDR3, the DNA is TGTGCCAGCAGTAAAAGGACAGGGGAGGAAAAACTGTTTTTT.

In its sample, this clone was seen once. The chain couples TRBV2 to TRBJ2-2; D not certain. The CDR3 loop spans 12 amino acids. Germline CDR1 and CDR2: SNHLY and FYNNEI. Trimming pared 6 bases from V and 6 bases from J, leaving 8 bases between. In nucleotides, the CDR3 is TGTGCCAGCAGAAGGGAACCCGGGGAGCTGTTTTTT. Amino acid sequence: CASRREPGELFF.

The chain joins TRBV11-3 to TRBJ2-2, with a possible D match to TRBD1 (5 bases). This CDR3 comprises 12 residues. Deletions cut 9 bases from V and 5 bases from J, with 10 bases between. Germline lookup yields CDR1 SGHNT and CDR2 YENEEA. DNA for the CDR3: TGTGCCAGTTCAGGGATAACCGGGGAGCTGTTTTTT. Amino acids: CASSGITGELFF.

Regarding this clone: Additional DNA sequences in this sample encode the identical CDR3. The chain recombines TRBV2 with TRBJ2-7; D unresolved. V lost 4 bases, J lost 4 bases, and 5 bases lay in between. The CDR3 runs to 11 residues. Germline CDR1 SNHLY, CDR2 FYNNEI. The CDR3 sequence: CASSAGYEQYF. The CDR3 coding sequence is TGTGCCAGCAGTGCCGGGTACGAGCAGTACTTC.

Worth noting for this clone: Additional DNA sequences in this sample encode the identical CDR3. CDR3 bases: TGTGCCAGCAGCTTAGACAGCCTAACTGGAAACACCATATATTTT. Residues: CASSLDSLTGNTIYF. The gene calls are TRBV7-2 and TRBJ1-3; unclear D gene. The ends were cut back, 1 base at V and 2 bases at J, with 9 bases in the middle. Germline-derived CDR1 and CDR2 are SGHTA and FQGNSA. This CDR3 spans 15 amino acids.

V usage is TRBV4-1 and J usage is TRBJ2-1, with 16 bases fitting TRBD2. The ends lost 1 base at V and 7 bases at J; junction bases unmatched: 7. The CDR3 has 18 residues. Germline CDR1 reads MGHRA; CDR2 reads YSYEKL. As DNA, the CDR3 is TGCGCCAGCAGCCAAGGGGGACTAGCGGGAGGGCCCTCGAATGAGCAGTTCTTC. It codes for CASSQGGLAGGPSNEQFF.